These 20 T cell receptor beta chains were sequenced from one sample in a study of T cells in localized non-small cell lung cancer. Libraries were prepared by immunoSEQ multiplex PCR; TCRdb keeps only in-frame clonotypes and omits some of them. The data hold 20,000 to 30,000 clones, with 70% to 90% observed a single time. This specimen was peripheral blood, taken before any cancer treatment. The receptors were sampled from a female donor older than 55 with stage I lung adenocarcinoma.

CDR3 amino acids: CAWSRGSHQETQYF. The CDR3 nucleotides are TGTGCCTGGAGTAGGGGGTCTCACCAAGAGACCCAGTACTTC. This sequence joins TRBV30 and TRBJ2-5, with a weak D call TRBD1 (6 bases). From germline, CDR1 is GTSNPN and CDR2 SVGIG (reference sequence). CDR3 length: 14 residues. Deletions cut 2 bases from V and 0 bases from J, with 10 bases between. Together with reference TRBV30 and TRBJ2-5, the CDR3 gives the full variable domain: SQTIHQWPATLVQPVGSPLSLECTVEGTSNPNLYWYRQAAGRGLQLLFYSVGIGQISSEVPQNLSASRPQDRQFILSSKKLLLSDSGFYLCAWSRGSHQETQYFGPGTRLLVL.

CDR3 DNA sequence: TGTGCCAGCAGTGCCTATGACAGGGGCGACACTGAAGCTTTCTTT. This codes for CASSAYDRGDTEAFF. The genes are TRBV27 and TRBJ1-1, with 8 nucleotides matching TRBD1. This CDR3 region has 15 residues. V shed 5 bases, J shed 3 bases, and the junction held 8 bases outside the gene matches. Germline CDR1 is MNHEY and CDR2 is SMNVEV (reference sequence).

This clone was picked up one time. Here the CDR3 reads CASLGQGVGYTF. Written as DNA, the CDR3 is TGTGCCAGTCTCGGGCAGGGGGTAGGCTACACCTTC. V is TRBV25-1 and J is TRBJ1-2; 7 positions match TRBD1. V shed 9 bases and J 8 bases; nucleotides not matched to a gene: 9. The germline V gene has CDR1 MGHDK and CDR2 SYGVNS. The CDR3 consists of 12 residues.

The V gene is TRBV4-2, the J gene TRBJ1-2; 8 bases agree with TRBD1. J gave up 4 bases and V 2 bases, and 12 bases lay outside the gene matches. The CDR3 covers 17 residues. CDR1 and CDR2 (germline): LGHNA, YNFKEQ. CDR3 sequence reads: CASSQRGGQAYPYGYTF. The CDR3 DNA sequence: TGTGCCAGCAGCCAAAGGGGGGGACAGGCCTACCCCTATGGCTACACCTTC.

The J gene is TRBJ1-2, the V gene TRBV30; D is unclear. This CDR3 spans 13 amino acids. The V gene's germline CDR1 is GTSNPN and CDR2 SVGIG (reference sequence). Trimming shortened V by 4 bases and J by 2 bases, and 11 bases separated the two germline ends. The CDR3 is CAWNREKNYGYTF. The CDR3 DNA reads as TGTGCCTGGAACAGAGAGAAAAACTATGGCTACACCTTC.

This chain joins TRBV11-2 and TRBJ2-7; possibly TRBD1 or TRBD2 for D (5 bases each). Germline V lookup: CDR1 SGHAT, CDR2 FQNNGV. The V and J ends lost 1 base and 0 bases respectively, with 10 bases between them. This CDR3 spans 15 amino acids. For the CDR3, the DNA is TGTGCCAGCAGCTTAGTTTCGGGACCCTCCTACGAGCAGTACTTC. Residues: CASSLVSGPSYEQYF.

The J gene is TRBJ2-7, the V gene TRBV5-1; 8 bases agree with TRBD1. J was trimmed by 7 bases and V by 0 bases; bases with no gene match: 6. The CDR3 covers 14 residues. Germline CDR1 reads SGHRS; CDR2 reads YFSETQ. CDR3 bases: TGCGCCAGCAGCTTGGATCAGGGGGCTCGTGAGCAGTACTTC. It yields the protein CASSLDQGAREQYF. Together with reference TRBV5-1 and TRBJ2-7, the CDR3 gives the full variable domain: KAGVTQTPRYLIKTRGQQVTLSCSPISGHRSVSWYQQTPGQGLQFLFEYFSETQRNKGNFPGRFSGRQFSNSRSEMNVSTLELGDSALYLCASSLDQGAREQYFGPGTRLTVT.

The V call is TRBV7-2, the J call TRBJ1-2, with D perhaps TRBD1 (6 bases). Deletions cut 5 bases from V and 8 bases from J, with 15 bases between. The CDR3 is 13 amino acids. Germline CDR1 and CDR2: SGHTA and FQGNSA. CDR3 nucleotide sequence: TGTGCCAGCAGCCTTCCGACAGGAGGAGGCTACACCTTC. Amino acid sequence: CASSLPTGGGYTF.

The chain recombines TRBV27 with TRBJ1-2; D not resolved. CDR3 size: 14 residues. V dropped 1 base and J dropped 1 base, with 7 bases sitting between them. CDR1 is MNHEY, CDR2 SMNVEV, per germline (reference sequence). DNA of the CDR3: TGTGCCAGCAGTTTATTGGGTAGTAACTATGGCTACACCTTC. Encoded protein: CASSLLGSNYGYTF.

The chain links TRBV4-1 to TRBJ1-3, with D unclear. This CDR3 has 16 amino acids. Germline lookup yields CDR1 MGHRA and CDR2 YSYEKL. V was shortened by 4 bases and J by 3 bases, with 16 bases between the two germline ends. CDR3 nucleotides: TGCGCCAGCAGCCGAGAGTCGGTCCGTCTTGGAAACACCATATATTTT. Encoded protein: CASSRESVRLGNTIYF.

This chain connects TRBV14 to TRBJ2-5, with TRBD1 identical over 8 bases. Germline-derived CDR1 and CDR2 are SGHDN and FVKESK. Germline trimming cut 4 bases from V and 2 bases from J; bases unmatched to any gene: 6. CDR3 length: 15 amino acids. The CDR3 here is CASSRPGQVQETQYF. In DNA form, the CDR3 reads TGTGCCAGCAGCCGACCGGGACAGGTACAAGAGACCCAGTACTTC. The whole variable domain, filled in from reference TRBV14 and TRBJ2-5, reads EAGVTQFPSHSVIEKGQTVTLRCDPISGHDNLYWYRRVMGKEIKFLLHFVKESKQDESGMPNNRFLAERTGGTYSTLKVQPAELEDSGVYFCASSRPGQVQETQYFGPGTRLLVL.

As DNA, the CDR3 is TGTGCCAGCTCACCAGGGACAGGGGGCGATCAGCCCCAGCATTTT. As protein: CASSPGTGGDQPQHF. The chain joins TRBV18 to TRBJ1-5; 12 bases map to TRBD1. CDR3 size: 15 residues. Unmatched junction bases numbered 1, after V lost 2 bases and J lost 5 bases. Germline V gene data show CDR1 as KGHSH and CDR2 as LQKENI.

V and J are TRBV6-5 and TRBJ1-2, with 7 bases that match TRBD1. Germline V gene data show CDR1 as MNHEY and CDR2 as SVGAGI. Losses at the gene ends were 6 bases for V and 4 bases for J; bases not matched to a gene: 5. The CDR3 contains 13 residues. The CDR3 DNA reads TGTGCCAGCAGGGGGACAGTTCGCTATGGCTACACCTTC. Amino acids: CASRGTVRYGYTF.

The genes are TRBV27 and TRBJ2-3; D possibly uses TRBD1 or TRBD2 (5 bases each). The CDR3 sequence is 15 residues long. CDR1 MNHEY and CDR2 SMNVEV come from the germline V gene (reference sequence). Trimming left V 6 bases short and J 2 bases short, with 15 bases between. The CDR3 DNA is TGTGCCAGCAGCCGAGGGGTACAGACCACAGATACGCAGTATTTT. Translation gives CASSRGVQTTDTQYF.

The V and J genes are TRBV9 and TRBJ1-1, with a weak D call TRBD1 (6 bases). The CDR3 is 14 amino acids. V was pared by 6 bases and J by 5 bases, with 17 bases between. CDR1 is SGDLS, CDR2 YYNGEE, per germline. The chain's CDR3 is CASTTTGTTTEAFF. CDR3 sequence (DNA): TGTGCCAGCACCACCACAGGGACCACGACTGAAGCTTTCTTT.

The genes are TRBV19 and TRBJ2-3, with D hard to call. The CDR3 covers 14 residues. V was clipped by 1 base and J by 2 bases, with 7 bases between them. The germline gives CDR1 LNHDA, CDR2 SQIVND (reference sequence). For the CDR3, the DNA is TGTGCCAGTAGTATAGGGCAGGCCACAGATACGCAGTATTTT. This encodes CASSIGQATDTQYF. The full variable domain, completed using reference TRBV19 and TRBJ2-3, is DGGITQSPKYLFRKEGQNVTLSCEQNLNHDAMYWYRQDPGQGLRLIYYSQIVNDFQKGDIAEGYSVSREKKESFPLTVTSAQKNPTAFYLCASSIGQATDTQYFGPGTRLTVL.

This chain connects TRBV11-3 to TRBJ2-2; 7 bases are shared with TRBD2. V shed 1 base, J shed 4 bases, and the junction held 6 bases outside the gene matches. This CDR3 is 16 amino acids long. The germline V gene encodes CDR1 SGHNT and CDR2 YENEEA. CDR3 sequence reads: CASSLAGGSPTGELFF. The CDR3 bases are TGTGCCAGCAGCTTAGCTGGCGGGAGTCCCACCGGGGAGCTGTTTTTT.

This clone turned up a few times. The chain combines TRBV30 with TRBJ1-1; possible D gene TRBD1, 5 bases. The CDR3 sequence is 12 residues long. CDR1 and CDR2 (germline): GTSNPN, SVGIG (reference sequence). Trimming took off 4 bases at V and 3 bases at J, with 9 bases between the two ends. This CDR3 is CAWTWGDTEAFF. In DNA, the CDR3 is TGTGCCTGGACCTGGGGGGACACTGAAGCTTTCTTT.

The CDR3 spells CASGLGGGLNYGYTF. The CDR3 DNA follows: TGTGCTAGTGGTTTGGGAGGGGGCCTTAACTATGGCTACACCTTC. The chain couples TRBV12-5 to TRBJ1-2, with 7 bases identical to TRBD1. Germline CDR1 reads LGHNT; CDR2 reads FRNRAP. Trimming at V came to 1 base and at J to 1 base, leaving 3 bases not matched to a gene. This CDR3 spans 15 amino acids. The whole variable domain, remainder taken from reference TRBV12-5 and TRBJ1-2, is DARVTQTPRHKVTEMGQEVTMRCQPILGHNTVFWYRQTMMQGLELLAYFRNRAPLDDSGMPKDRFSAEMPDATLATLKIQPSEPRDSAVYFCASGLGGGLNYGYTFGSGTRLTVV.

This clone showed up just once. The chain uses TRBV9 and TRBJ1-1, with 9 bases fitting TRBD1. Germline CDR1 is SGDLS and CDR2 is YYNGEE. J gave up 1 base and V 4 bases, and 5 bases lay outside the gene matches. The CDR3 contains 15 residues. The CDR3 coding sequence is TGTGCCAGCAGCACCCAGGGACAGGGGAACACTGAAGCTTTCTTT. It yields the protein CASSTQGQGNTEAFF.